The 27 T cell receptor gamma chains in this list originate from one sample, sequenced in a study of gamma-delta chains in newborns, infants, children. TCRdb applied CATT to the reads for clone calling. The table records 600 or so gamma-chain clones, approximately 38% of them present only once. Sequencing used blood. Receptors were obtained from a child who was a newborn, infant or young child, either healthy, febrile or measles-vaccinated (not recorded which).

This clone has only a few counts. DNA and listed protein disagree at residue 8, so the protein shown here was translated from the DNA. CDR3 DNA: TGTGCCTTGTGGGCCGCGCAAGGGTTGGGCAAAAAAATCAAGGTATTT. It codes for CALWAAQGLGKKIKVF. The chain recombines TRGV9 with TRGJP. Germline matching of the DNA provided the J gene here, since TCRdb leaves it blank. The CDR3 has 16 amino acids. Germline V gives CDR1 GITISATS, CDR2 ISYDGTV (reference sequence).

By share, this clone ranks as large. Other DNA sequences in this specimen translate into the identical CDR3. The chain employs TRGV9 and TRGJP. Matching the DNA to germline supplied the J gene, which TCRdb does not give. Trimming at V came to 1 base and at J to 7 bases, leaving 10 bases not matched to a gene. The CDR3 loop spans 18 amino acids. From germline, CDR1 is GITISATS and CDR2 ISYDGTV (reference sequence). CDR3 in amino acids: CALWEVLGQELGKKIKVF. DNA of the CDR3: TGTGCCTTGTGGGAGGTACTGGGCCAGGAGTTGGGCAAAAAAATCAAGGTATTT.

A remark on this clone: A much bigger clone sits one base away, suggesting this may be a read error. Other DNA sequences within the sample encode an identical CDR3. The genes are TRGV2 and TRGJ1 or TRGJ2. Matching the DNA to germline supplied the J gene, which TCRdb does not give. Germline-derived CDR1 and CDR2 are EGSNGY and YDSYNSKV. Trimming removed 0 bases from V and 10 bases from J; junction bases left unmatched: 3. CDR3 size: 11 residues. This chain's CDR3 is CATWDGPKKLF. Written as DNA, the CDR3 is TGTGCCACCTGGGACGGGCCGAAGAAACTCTTT.

This clone showed up just a few times. This specimen includes other DNA sequences encoding the same CDR3. The chain has TRGV3 and TRGJ1 or TRGJ2. TCRdb supplies no J gene; here it was assigned by aligning the nucleotide sequence to germline. CDR1 and CDR2 from the germline V gene are VTNTFY and YDVSTARD (reference sequence). This CDR3 has 12 residues. V dropped 1 base and J dropped 3; count of bases not matched to a gene: 0. For the CDR3, the DNA is TGTGCCACCTGGGACAGTTATTATAAGAAACTCTTT. As protein: CATWDSYYKKLF.

As to this clone: Being one base from a much bigger clone, this may be a read error. The chain is built from TRGV9 and TRGJP. No J gene was available from TCRdb, and it was assigned here by a germline match of the DNA. CDR1 is GITISATS, CDR2 ISYDGTV, per germline (reference sequence). This CDR3 is 17 amino acids long. The CDR3 coding sequence is TGTGCCTTGTGGGAGACTATTCAAGAGTCGGGCAAAAAAATCAAGGTATTT. This gives the protein CALWETIQESGKKIKVF.

In its sample, this clone is large. This chain uses TRGV9 with TRGJ1 or TRGJ2. The J gene, missing from TCRdb, was assigned here through DNA to germline matching. With V trimmed by 4 bases and J by 1 base, 4 bases remained unmatched. Germline CDR1 reads GITISATS; CDR2 reads ISYDGTV (reference sequence). This CDR3 comprises 13 residues. CDR3 residues: CALWESNYYKKLF. The CDR3 DNA follows: TGTGCCTTGTGGGAAAGCAATTATTATAAGAAACTCTTT.

In the case of this clone: This sequence may be a read error, since a much larger clone differs from it by one base. Within the sample, other DNA sequences also encode this same CDR3. The DNA for the CDR3 is TGTGCCCTGTGGGAGGGGATGGCGGAGTTGGGCAAAAAAATCAAGGTATTT. It yields the protein CALWEGMAELGKKIKVF. The rearrangement joins TRGV9 to TRGJP. The J gene was not available in TCRdb and was assigned here by matching the DNA to germline segments. The CDR3 has 17 amino acids. CDR1 and CDR2 from the germline V gene are GITISATS and ISYDGTV (reference sequence).

By frequency in the sample, this clone is large. This chain uses TRGV2 with TRGJ1 or TRGJ2. In the absence of a J gene in TCRdb, the DNA was matched to germline to assign it here. The V and J ends lost 2 bases and 4 bases, in that order; junction bases with no gene match: 2. Germline loops: CDR1 EGSNGY, CDR2 YDSYNSKV. The CDR3 runs 12 residues. The CDR3 DNA sequence: TGTGCCACCTGGGACGCATATTATAAGAAACTCTTT. Translated, it gives CATWDAYYKKLF.

This clone is categorized as large. The CDR3 protein is CATWDGRQGVYYKKLF. The CDR3 DNA sequence: TGTGCCACCTGGGACGGGCGACAAGGGGTTTATTATAAGAAACTCTTT. The V and J genes are TRGV2 and TRGJ1 or TRGJ2. Since TCRdb gives no J gene, matching the DNA to germline was used here to assign it. The CDR3 sequence is 16 residues long. The germline gives CDR1 EGSNGY, CDR2 YDSYNSKV. Trimming removed 0 bases from V and 3 bases from J; junction bases left unmatched: 11.

With respect to this clone: A single base separates this from a much larger clone, so it may be a read error. The chain links TRGV4 to TRGJ1 or TRGJ2. TCRdb lists no J gene, so it was determined here by aligning the DNA to germline. Looked up from germline, CDR1 is EGSTGY and CDR2 is YDSYTSSV. The CDR3 has 11 residues. CDR3 amino acids: CATRDGAAKLF. The CDR3 region has the DNA TGTGCCACCCGGGATGGGGCAGCGAAACTCTTT.

This clone is large by share. This chain links TRGV9 with TRGJP. As TCRdb names no J gene, one was assigned here on the basis of a DNA match to germline. With V trimmed by 2 bases and J by 11 bases, 6 bases remained unmatched. In germline, CDR1 is GITISATS, CDR2 ISYDGTV (reference sequence). This CDR3 spans 15 amino acids. CDR3 coding DNA: TGTGCCTTGTGGGAGGGGCGGCTGGGCAAAAAAATCAAGGTATTT. Residues: CALWEGRLGKKIKVF.

This clone was observed a handful of times. In the same sample, other DNA sequences code for this CDR3. The chain is built from TRGV9 and TRGJP. The J gene, absent from TCRdb, was called here by matching the DNA to germline. This CDR3 has 18 residues. Germline trimming cut 1 base from V and 1 base from J; bases unmatched to any gene: 4. CDR1 and CDR2 (germline): GITISATS, ISYDGTV (reference sequence). The DNA for the CDR3 is TGTGCCTTGTGGGAGGTATTCGGGCAAGAGTTGGGCAAAAAAATCAAGGTATTT. Residues: CALWEVFGQELGKKIKVF.

On this clone itself: Since a much larger clone is just one base distant, this may be a read error. The sample carries other DNA sequences with the same CDR3. In DNA form, the CDR3 reads TGTGCCTTGTGGGAGGTGCAGACCGAGTTGGGTAAAAAAATCAAGGTATTT. Amino acid sequence: CALWEVQTELGKKIKVF. The chain is built from TRGV9 and TRGJP. As TCRdb names no J gene, one was assigned here on the basis of a DNA match to germline. From germline, CDR1 is GITISATS and CDR2 ISYDGTV (reference sequence). There are 17 residues in the CDR3.

Regarding this clone: With a much larger clone just one base away, this may be a read error. The same CDR3 also results from other DNA sequences found in this sample. V is TRGV9 and J is TRGJ1 or TRGJ2. The J gene was not available in TCRdb and was assigned here by matching the DNA to germline segments. The length of the CDR3 is 12 residues. Germline V gives CDR1 GITISATS, CDR2 ISYDGTV (reference sequence). This CDR3 reads CALWEVLGKKLF. The CDR3 nucleotides read TGTGCTTTGTGGGAGGTGCTTGGTAAGAAACTCTTT.

In its sample, this clone is large (0.1 to 1%). The sample holds other DNA sequences that translate to the same CDR3. The gene calls are TRGV9 and TRGJP. The J gene, absent from TCRdb, was called here by matching the DNA to germline. CDR1 is GITISATS, CDR2 ISYDGTV, per germline (reference sequence). The CDR3 has 17 amino acids. The J segment lost 4 bases and the V segment lost 2 bases, leaving 5 bases of the junction unmatched. The CDR3 protein is CALWEDPQELGKKIKVF. CDR3 sequence (DNA): TGTGCCTTGTGGGAGGACCCCCAAGAGTTGGGCAAAAAAATCAAGGTATTT.

This clone showed up just a few times. This chain links TRGV3 with TRGJ1 or TRGJ2. TCRdb gives no J gene; it was assigned here by matching the DNA to germline. Germline values: CDR1 VTNTFY, CDR2 YDVSTARD (reference sequence). This CDR3 region has 13 residues. V lost 0 bases to trimming and J lost 7 bases; unmatched junction nucleotides: 6. This CDR3 reads CATWDRPEYKKLF. In DNA form, the CDR3 reads TGTGCCACCTGGGACAGGCCGGAGTATAAGAAACTCTTT.

This clone was seen once. One base away lies a much larger clone, so this may be a sequencing read error. The same CDR3 can be traced to other DNA sequences in this sample. This chain joins TRGV9 and TRGJP. TCRdb gives no J gene; it was assigned here by matching the DNA to germline. Germline-derived CDR1 and CDR2 are GITISATS and ISYDGTV (reference sequence). Trimming at V came to 0 bases and at J to 7 bases, leaving 12 bases not matched to a gene. The CDR3 extends over 19 amino acids. CDR3 in DNA: TGTGCCTTGTGGGAGGTGCAAGGGGCTAGGGAGTTGGGCAAAAAAATCAAGGTATTT. Translating it yields CALWEVQGARELGKKIKVF.

By frequency in the sample, this clone is large (0.1 to 1%). Other DNA sequences in this specimen translate into the identical CDR3. V gene assignment gives TRGV4, but the J gene was left uncalled. The CDR3 spans 9 residues. Looked up from germline, CDR1 is EGSTGY and CDR2 is YDSYTSSV. The CDR3 region is CATWDNGLF. CDR3 DNA sequence: TGTGCCACCTGGGATAACGGCCTCTTT.

Remarks on this clone: Given a much more abundant clone one base away, this may be a read error. Other DNA variants within this sample encode the same CDR3. The gene calls are TRGV9 and TRGJ1 or TRGJ2. TCRdb records no J gene; here it was assigned by comparing the DNA to germline. This CDR3 has 12 amino acids. CDR1 GITISATS and CDR2 ISYDGTV come from the germline V gene (reference sequence). The CDR3 loop is CALREVRYKKLF. The CDR3, as DNA: TGTGCCTTGCGGGAGGTGCGATATAAGAAACTCTTT.

By share, this clone ranks as medium-sized. The chain links TRGV4 to TRGJ1 or TRGJ2. Here the J gene came from matching the DNA to germline, since TCRdb omits it. Germline CDR1 is EGSTGY and CDR2 is YDSYTSSV. CDR3 length: 10 residues. V shed 3 bases and J 7 bases; nucleotides not matched to a gene: 0. CDR3 sequence: CATWDYKKLF. The CDR3 DNA sequence: TGTGCCACCTGGGATTATAAGAAACTCTTT.

Turning to this clone: A much more abundant neighbour one base away suggests this may be a read error. This sample includes further DNA sequences coding for the same CDR3. This chain uses TRGV9 with TRGJ1 or TRGJ2. The J gene was not available in TCRdb and was assigned here by matching the DNA to germline segments. CDR3 length equals 11 residues. CDR1 and CDR2 (germline): GITISATS, ISYDGTV (reference sequence). The CDR3 sequence: CALWEVLGKLF. DNA of the CDR3: TGTGCCTTATGGGAGGTGCTCGGGAAACTCTTT.

Comments on this clone: One junction end disagrees with the germline gene, perhaps due to a read error. The sample contains more than one DNA sequence encoding this CDR3. This sequence joins TRGV9 and TRGJP. The J gene, not given by TCRdb, was assigned here from a germline match of the nucleotide sequence. CDR1 GITISATS and CDR2 ISYDGTV come from the germline V gene (reference sequence). The CDR3 contains 16 residues. CDR3 in amino acids: CALWEVSELGKKIKVF. In DNA, the CDR3 is TGTGCCCTGTGGGAGGTGTCGGAGTTGGGCAAAAAAATCAAGGTATTT.

By proportion, this clone is large. The identical CDR3 is also encoded by other nucleotide sequences in the sample. The chain uses TRGV9 and TRGJP. Germline matching of the DNA provided the J gene here, since TCRdb leaves it blank. J lost 8 bases, V lost 2 bases, and 3 bases had no gene match. The CDR3 consists of 15 residues. Germline CDR1 and CDR2: GITISATS and ISYDGTV (reference sequence). As DNA, the CDR3 is TGTGCCTTGTGGGAGGGGCAGTTGGGCAAAAAAATCAAGGTATTT. This encodes CALWEGQLGKKIKVF.

This clone appeared a few times. A read error likely explains why the TCRdb protein, taken from a much larger clone, differs from this DNA's translation at residue 3; the protein shown is translated from the DNA. V is TRGV9 and J is TRGJP. TCRdb carries no J gene annotation; the J gene was assigned here by matching the DNA with germline. CDR3 length: 16 amino acids. Germline CDR1 reads GITISATS; CDR2 reads ISYDGTV (reference sequence). This CDR3 is CASWEVRELGKKIKVF. The CDR3 nucleotides read TGTGCCTCGTGGGAGGTGCGGGAGTTGGGCAAAAAAATCAAGGTATTT.

As regards this clone: A much larger clone differs from this one at a single base, so this may be a read error. J is TRGJP1 and V is TRGV8. The J gene, not given by TCRdb, was assigned here from a germline match of the nucleotide sequence. CDR1 is VENAVY and CDR2 is YDSYNSRV in the germline V gene. CDR3 length: 14 amino acids. The J segment lost 3 bases and the V segment lost 3 bases, leaving 4 bases of the junction unmatched. CDR3 sequence reads: CATWDGATGWFKIF. For the CDR3, the DNA is TGTGCCACCTGGGATGGGGCCACTGGTTGGTTCAAGATATTT.

By share, this clone counts as large (0.1 to 1%). The chain is built from TRGV9 and TRGJP. TCRdb gives no J gene; it was assigned here by matching the DNA to germline. Germline V gene lookup returns CDR1 GITISATS and CDR2 ISYDGTV (reference sequence). The CDR3 is made up of 17 amino acids. After removal of 3 bases from V and 4 bases from J, the junction contained 6 bases not matched to a gene. The CDR3 nucleotides read TGTGCCTTGTGGGAGACCCTTCAAGAGTTGGGCAAAAAAATCAAGGTATTT. It yields the protein CALWETLQELGKKIKVF.

Concerning this clone itself: Sequence at one end of the junction differs from germline and may be a read error. The identical CDR3 is also encoded by other nucleotide sequences in the sample. This rearrangement joins TRGV9 to TRGJP. In the absence of a J gene in TCRdb, the DNA was matched to germline to assign it here. Germline loops: CDR1 GITISATS, CDR2 ISYDGTV (reference sequence). CDR3 length: 16 residues. The CDR3 DNA is TGTGCCTTGTGGGAGCAAAAAGAGTTGGGCAAGAAAATCAAGGTATTT. Its protein is CALWEQKELGKKIKVF.